A selection of T cell receptor beta chains follows, all from one sample in a study of OX40 agonist ivuxolimab in advanced cancers. Repertoires were generated with immunoSEQ multiplex PCR, while TCRdb's copy carries only in-frame clones and drops some. Of about 47,000 clones in the sample, roughly 84% were seen once. Sequenced material: CD4+ or CD8+ T cells sorted from blood, taken in a trial of the OX40 agonist ivuxolimab. These TCRs come from an adult with an advanced solid tumor such as melanoma, head and neck, liver or kidney cancer. CDR3s include the opening cysteine and the closing phenylalanine or tryptophan. The D gene is left open where the match is weak. Expanded clones are given a class, and other clones once, few, many or no size at all.

DNA: TGTGCCAGCAGTACTCGCCTCCCCGGGACTAGCGGCTACAATGAGCAGTTCTTC
CDR3: CASSTRLPGTSGYNEQFF
V: TRBV2
size: .
D: TRBD2
J: TRBJ2-1

DNA: TGTGCCAGCAGCTTCGATACAGGGGCAGATACGCAGTATTTT
CDR3: CASSFDTGADTQYF
V: TRBV5-6
size: .
D: TRBD1
J: TRBJ2-3

DNA: TGCAGCGTTGCAGGGACTAGCGGGGCCACTCGAGAGACCCAGTACTTC
CDR3: CSVAGTSGATRETQYF
V: TRBV29-1
size: .
D: TRBD2
J: TRBJ2-5

DNA: TGTGCCAGCAGGGTATGGGCTAGCGGGGCTAATGAGCAGTTCTTC
CDR3: CASRVWASGANEQFF
V: TRBV7-2
size: .
D: TRBD2
J: TRBJ2-1

DNA: TGCAGCGAATCCCAAGGACAGACTAACTATGGCTACACCTTC
CDR3: CSESQGQTNYGYTF
V: TRBV29-1
size: .
D: .
J: TRBJ1-2

DNA: TGTGCCAGCAGTTTATTAGGCCGGAACACCGGGGAGCTGTTTTTT
CDR3: CASSLLGRNTGELFF
V: TRBV27
size: .
D: .
J: TRBJ2-2

DNA: TGTGCCAGCAGCCCTCCAGACAATGAGCAGTTCTTC
CDR3: CASSPPDNEQFF
V: TRBV4-2
size: once
D: .
J: TRBJ2-1

DNA: TGTGCCAGTACCCCGAAGTATGGAGGGAGCTCCTACGAGCAGTACTTC
CDR3: CASTPKYGGSSYEQYF
V: TRBV19
size: .
D: .
J: TRBJ2-7

DNA: TGTGCCAGCCTAGTGGGGGACAGGGGGCGCGAGACCTACGAGCAGTACTTC
CDR3: CASLVGDRGRETYEQYF
V: TRBV2
size: once
D: TRBD1
J: TRBJ2-7

DNA: TGTGCCAGCAGCTTAGTAGGGACAGCCCAAGAGACCCAGTACTTC
CDR3: CASSLVGTAQETQYF
V: TRBV7-7
size: .
D: TRBD1
J: TRBJ2-5

DNA: TGTGCCAGCAGCTCCCTGGGGGGGAGGACTCCTGGAAACACCATATATTTT
CDR3: CASSSLGGRTPGNTIYF
V: TRBV7-2
size: .
D: .
J: TRBJ1-3

DNA: TGTGCCAGCAGTTTATTCGGGACAATGAATCCCGAGAAATACAATCAGCCCCAGCATTTT
CDR3: CASSLFGTMNPEKYNQPQHF
V: TRBV28
size: few
D: .
J: TRBJ1-5

DNA: TGTGCCTGGAGTAGGTCTTACAATGAGCAGTTCTTC
CDR3: CAWSRSYNEQFF
V: TRBV30
size: .
D: .
J: TRBJ2-1

DNA: TGTGCCAGCAGCCCAGGGGCGCACAACGAGCAGTACTTC
CDR3: CASSPGAHNEQYF
V: TRBV27
size: .
D: .
J: TRBJ2-7

DNA: TGTGCCAGTAGTACCCGGATTTTCTACAATGAGCAGTTCTTC
CDR3: CASSTRIFYNEQFF
V: TRBV19
size: .
D: .
J: TRBJ2-1

DNA: TGTGCCTGGAGTGTATATGGAAACACCATATATTTT
CDR3: CAWSVYGNTIYF
V: TRBV30
size: .
D: .
J: TRBJ1-3

DNA: TGTGCCAGCAGCGGGCCCGGGGGTTCGAATGAGCAGTTCTTC
CDR3: CASSGPGGSNEQFF
V: TRBV9
size: .
D: .
J: TRBJ2-1

DNA: TGTGCCAGTAGTATTGGGGCAGGGGAGCAGTATTTT
CDR3: CASSIGAGEQYF
V: TRBV19
size: .
D: .
J: TRBJ2-3

DNA: .
CDR3: CAWSVGQGAPLVYF
V: TRBV30
size: .
D: .
J: TRBJ2-7

DNA: TGTGCCAGCAGTTCGGGACTAGCGGGAGCCCACTACAATGAGCAGTTCTTC
CDR3: CASSSGLAGAHYNEQFF
V: TRBV27
size: once
D: TRBD2
J: TRBJ2-1